The 12 T cell receptor beta chains reported below all come from one sample, sequenced in a study of blood T cell repertoires in COVID-19. Measured with immunoSEQ multiplex PCR; TCRdb has only the in-frame clones, and not every one. Found here are some 140,000 clones, roughly 78% of them singletons; the top ten hold 3.5% to 4.5%. Sequencing was carried out using peripheral blood. The receptors originated from a man in his sixties with acute or convalescent COVID-19.

This sequence joins TRBV14 and TRBJ1-2; no reliable D call. The V end lost 5 bases, the J end lost 6 bases, and 16 bases lay between the germline ends. Looked up from germline, CDR1 is SGHDN and CDR2 is FVKESK. The CDR3 sequence is 14 residues long. CDR3 residues: CASSWSAGRNGYTF. The CDR3 DNA follows: TGTGCCAGCAGCTGGTCGGCGGGGAGAAATGGCTACACCTTC.

This clone was seen a single time. The chain joins TRBV7-6 to TRBJ1-2; TRBD1 aligns across 8 bases. The CDR3 runs 13 residues. Germline CDR1 reads SGHVS; CDR2 reads FNYEAQ. V was pared by 5 bases and J by 7 bases, with 6 bases of the junction left unmatched. CDR3 residues: CASSADRGAGYTF. CDR3 bases: TGTGCCAGCAGCGCAGACAGGGGAGCTGGCTACACCTTC.

The chain is built from TRBV4-1 and TRBJ2-1; D is unclear. Germline V gene sequence: CDR1 MGHRA, CDR2 YSYEKL. V lost 0 bases and J 3 bases, leaving 9 bases between the germline ends. The CDR3 sequence is 15 residues long. The DNA of the CDR3 is TGCGCCAGCAGCCAAGATGGAGCGAGCTACAATGAGCAGTTCTTC. It translates to CASSQDGASYNEQFF.

This chain links TRBV6-2 or TRBV6-3 with TRBJ2-1; D may be TRBD2 (6 bases). The CDR3 consists of 13 residues. Germline V gene lookup returns CDR1 MNHEY and CDR2 SVGEGT. V gave up 3 bases and J gave up 5 bases, with 8 bases separating them. For the CDR3, the DNA is TGTGCCAGCAGTTATATAGCGGACAATGAGCAGTTCTTC. Residues: CASSYIADNEQFF.

This chain connects TRBV4-2 to TRBJ2-3; the D gene is possibly TRBD2 (5 bases). The CDR3 is 15 amino acids. Germline CDR1 reads LGHNA; CDR2 reads YNFKEQ. V gave up 0 bases and J gave up 10 bases, with 17 bases separating them. CDR3 sequence (DNA): TGTGCCAGCAGCCAAGATCGAGGGTCTAGCCTCGCGCAGTATTTT. Residues: CASSQDRGSSLAQYF.

There are many counts of this clone. This sequence joins TRBV13 and TRBJ1-1; possibly TRBD1 for D (5 bases). Germline CDR1 reads PRHDT; CDR2 reads FYEKMQ (reference sequence). CDR3 length: 13 residues. The V and J ends lost 3 bases and 6 bases respectively, with 11 bases between them. The CDR3 nucleotides read TGTGCCAGCAGCTTGTTCGGGGGAGCTGAAGCTTTCTTT. Translation gives CASSLFGGAEAFF.

In its sample, this clone was seen once. The chain couples TRBV3-1 (or the pseudogene TRBV3-2) to TRBJ1-5, with 8 positions matching TRBD1. Germline CDR1 reads LGHDT; CDR2 reads YNNKEL (reference sequence). This CDR3 comprises 16 residues. V shed 3 bases, J shed 6 bases, and the junction held 10 bases outside the gene matches. In DNA, the CDR3 is TGTGCCAGCAGCCACCCCCCGGGACAGGAACGTCAGCCCCAGCATTTT. The encoded protein is CASSHPPGQERQPQHF.

This clone was seen once. The J gene is TRBJ2-1, the V gene TRBV6-5; the match to TRBD1 covers 10 bases. Germline V CDR1 and CDR2: MNHEY, SVGAGI. The J segment lost 6 bases and the V segment lost 3 bases, leaving 2 bases of the junction unmatched. The CDR3 runs 14 residues. CDR3 residues: CASSYGTGVNEQFF. The CDR3 coding sequence is TGTGCCAGCAGTTATGGGACAGGGGTCAATGAGCAGTTCTTC.

V usage is TRBV19 and J usage is TRBJ2-1, with D perhaps TRBD2 (6 bases). The CDR3 contains 13 residues. Trimming cost V 7 bases and J 4 bases, with 11 bases left between them. Germline-derived CDR1 and CDR2 are LNHDA and SQIVND (reference sequence). DNA for the CDR3: TGTGCCAGTACCCCGGGGAGGTACAATGAGCAGTTCTTC. This sequence encodes CASTPGRYNEQFF.

J is TRBJ2-1 and V is TRBV11-2; 14 nucleotides align to TRBD2. After removal of 4 bases from V and 6 bases from J, the junction contained 8 bases not matched to a gene. Germline V gives CDR1 SGHAT, CDR2 FQNNGV. This CDR3 has 17 amino acids. The CDR3 is CASSWGTSGSSGNEQFF. Written as DNA, the CDR3 is TGTGCCAGCAGCTGGGGGACTAGCGGGAGTTCAGGCAATGAGCAGTTCTTC.

This clone has a single count. The V gene is TRBV19, the J gene TRBJ1-6, with D possibly TRBD1 on 6 matching bases. The CDR3 loop spans 14 amino acids. The ends were cut back, 4 bases at V and 10 bases at J, with 14 bases in the middle. CDR1 and CDR2 (germline): LNHDA, SQIVND (reference sequence). The CDR3 spells CASSTDRTDSPLHF. The CDR3 coding sequence is TGTGCCAGTAGTACCGACAGGACAGACTCACCCCTCCACTTT. Variable domain in full (rest from reference TRBV19 and TRBJ1-6): DGGITQSPKYLFRKEGQNVTLSCEQNLNHDAMYWYRQDPGQGLRLIYYSQIVNDFQKGDIAEGYSVSREKKESFPLTVTSAQKNPTAFYLCASSTDRTDSPLHFGNGTRLTVT.

The rearrangement joins TRBV5-1 to TRBJ1-2, with TRBD1 matching 7 bases. Per the germline V gene, CDR1 is SGHRS and CDR2 is YFSETQ. Trimming removed 4 bases from V and 7 bases from J; junction bases left unmatched: 7. The CDR3 spans 13 residues. The CDR3 bases are TGCGCCAGCAGCGTAGGGACAGCAGGTGGCTACACCTTC. Its protein product is CASSVGTAGGYTF.